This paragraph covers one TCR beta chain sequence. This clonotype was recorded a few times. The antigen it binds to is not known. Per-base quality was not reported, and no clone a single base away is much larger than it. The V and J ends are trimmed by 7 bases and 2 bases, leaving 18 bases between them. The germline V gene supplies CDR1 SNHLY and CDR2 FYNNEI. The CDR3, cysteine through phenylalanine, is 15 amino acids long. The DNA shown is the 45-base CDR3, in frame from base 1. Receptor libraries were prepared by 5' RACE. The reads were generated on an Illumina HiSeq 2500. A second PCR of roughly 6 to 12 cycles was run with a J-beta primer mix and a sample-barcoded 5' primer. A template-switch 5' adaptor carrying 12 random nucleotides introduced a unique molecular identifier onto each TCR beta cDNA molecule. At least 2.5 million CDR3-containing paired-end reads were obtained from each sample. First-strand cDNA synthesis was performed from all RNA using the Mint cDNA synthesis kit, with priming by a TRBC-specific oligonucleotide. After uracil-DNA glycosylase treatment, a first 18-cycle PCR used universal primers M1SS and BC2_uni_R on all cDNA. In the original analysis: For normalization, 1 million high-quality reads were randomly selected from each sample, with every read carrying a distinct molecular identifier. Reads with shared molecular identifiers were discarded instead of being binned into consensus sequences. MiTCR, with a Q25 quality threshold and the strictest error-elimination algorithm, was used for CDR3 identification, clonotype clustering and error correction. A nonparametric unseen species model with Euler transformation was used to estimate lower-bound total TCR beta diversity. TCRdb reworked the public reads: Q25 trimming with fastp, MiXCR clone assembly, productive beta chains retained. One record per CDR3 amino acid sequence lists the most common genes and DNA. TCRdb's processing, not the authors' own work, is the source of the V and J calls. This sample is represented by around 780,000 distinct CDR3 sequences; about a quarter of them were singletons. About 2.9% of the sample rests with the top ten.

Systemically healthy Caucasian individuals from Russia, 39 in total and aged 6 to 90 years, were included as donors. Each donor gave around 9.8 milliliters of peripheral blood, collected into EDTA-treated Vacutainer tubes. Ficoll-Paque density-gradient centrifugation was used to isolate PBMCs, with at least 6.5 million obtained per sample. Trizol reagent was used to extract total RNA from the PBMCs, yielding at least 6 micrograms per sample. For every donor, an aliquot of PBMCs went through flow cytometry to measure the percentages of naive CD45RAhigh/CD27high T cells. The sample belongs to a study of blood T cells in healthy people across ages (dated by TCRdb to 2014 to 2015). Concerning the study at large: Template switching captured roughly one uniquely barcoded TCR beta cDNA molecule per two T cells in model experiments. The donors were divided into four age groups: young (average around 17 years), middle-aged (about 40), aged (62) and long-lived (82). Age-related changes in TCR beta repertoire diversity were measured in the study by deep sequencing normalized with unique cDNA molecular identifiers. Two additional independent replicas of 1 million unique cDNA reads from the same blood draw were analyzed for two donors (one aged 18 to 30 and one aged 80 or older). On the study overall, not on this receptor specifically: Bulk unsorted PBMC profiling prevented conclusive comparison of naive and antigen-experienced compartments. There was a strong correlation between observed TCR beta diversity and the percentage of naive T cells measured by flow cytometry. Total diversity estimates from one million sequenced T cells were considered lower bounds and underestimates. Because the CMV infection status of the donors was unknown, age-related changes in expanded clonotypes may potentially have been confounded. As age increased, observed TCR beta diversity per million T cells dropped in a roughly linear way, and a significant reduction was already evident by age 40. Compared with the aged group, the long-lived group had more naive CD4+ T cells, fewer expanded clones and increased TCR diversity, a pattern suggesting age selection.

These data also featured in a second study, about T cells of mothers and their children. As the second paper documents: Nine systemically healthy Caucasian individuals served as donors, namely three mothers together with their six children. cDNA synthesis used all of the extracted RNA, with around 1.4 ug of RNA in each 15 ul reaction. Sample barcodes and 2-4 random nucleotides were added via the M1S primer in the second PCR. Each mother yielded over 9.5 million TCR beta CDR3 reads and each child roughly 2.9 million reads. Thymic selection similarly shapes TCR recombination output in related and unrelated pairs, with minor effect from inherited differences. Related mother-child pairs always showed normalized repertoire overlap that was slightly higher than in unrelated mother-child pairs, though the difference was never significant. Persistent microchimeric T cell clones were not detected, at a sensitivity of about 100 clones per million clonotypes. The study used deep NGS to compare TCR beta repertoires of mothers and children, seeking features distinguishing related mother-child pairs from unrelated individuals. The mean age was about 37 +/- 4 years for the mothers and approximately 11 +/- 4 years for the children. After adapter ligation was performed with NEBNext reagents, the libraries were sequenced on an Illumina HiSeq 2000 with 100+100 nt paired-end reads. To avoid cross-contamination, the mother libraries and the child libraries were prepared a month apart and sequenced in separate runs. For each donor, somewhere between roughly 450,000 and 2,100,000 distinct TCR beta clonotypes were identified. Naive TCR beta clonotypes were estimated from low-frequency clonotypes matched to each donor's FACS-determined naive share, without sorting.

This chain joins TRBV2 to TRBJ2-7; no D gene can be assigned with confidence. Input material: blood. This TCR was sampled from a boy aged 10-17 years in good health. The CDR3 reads CASTLGLGGPYEQYF. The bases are TGTGCCAGCACCCTGGGCTTGGGTGGGCCCTACGAGCAGTACTTC.